What follows are 29 T cell receptor beta chains derived from one specimen sequenced in a study of blood T cell repertoires in COVID-19. Sequenced by immunoSEQ multiplex PCR; TCRdb stores in-frame clones only, minus some. The sample lists approximately 240,000 clones, about 83% occurring once. The sequenced sample consisted of peripheral blood. The receptor source for this set is a human donor in a cohort sampled during active COVID-19.

This chain connects TRBV4-1 to TRBJ1-3; D is perhaps TRBD1 (5 bases). Trimming pared 4 bases from V and 4 bases from J, leaving 11 bases between. Germline-derived CDR1 and CDR2 are MGHRA and YSYEKL. This CDR3 spans 14 amino acids. The CDR3 DNA sequence: TGCGCCAGCAGCCCTCAGGGTGCCGGAAACACCATATATTTT. Its translation: CASSPQGAGNTIYF.

The chain combines TRBV29-1 with TRBJ2-1, with D tentatively TRBD1 (6 bases). The CDR3 is 15 residues long. The V and J ends lost 6 bases and 0 bases respectively, with 15 bases between them. The germline V gene has CDR1 SQVTM and CDR2 ANQGSEA. In DNA, the CDR3 is TGCAGCGTCTTACAGGGAACCGCCTCCTACAATGAGCAGTTCTTC. It encodes CSVLQGTASYNEQFF.

This sequence joins TRBV7-6 and TRBJ2-7; weak D call: TRBD1 (5 bases). V lost 5 bases and J 3 bases, leaving 11 bases between the germline ends. Per germline, CDR1 SGHVS and CDR2 FNYEAQ. This CDR3 is built from 13 residues. The CDR3 region is CASSDTGFYEQYF. The CDR3 DNA reads TGTGCCAGCAGCGATACAGGATTCTACGAGCAGTACTTC.

The J gene is TRBJ2-7, the V gene TRBV5-1; the D gene is possibly TRBD2 (6 bases). The V gene lost 4 bases and the J gene lost 0 bases, with 14 bases spanning the gap. CDR1 and CDR2 from the germline V gene are SGHRS and YFSETQ. The CDR3 totals 15 residues. The CDR3 bases are TGCGCCAGCAGCGCGTGGGACGGGAGCTCCTACGAGCAGTACTTC. Its translation: CASSAWDGSSYEQYF.

The chain employs TRBV11-1 and TRBJ1-5; D is uncertain. The CDR3 is 13 residues long. The germline V gene has CDR1 SGHAT and CDR2 FQDESV (reference sequence). V dropped 5 bases and J dropped 4 bases, with 9 bases sitting between them. The DNA for the CDR3 is TGTGCCAGCAGCCCCAACCGGAATCAGCCCCAGCATTTT. This gives the protein CASSPNRNQPQHF. The full variable domain, with the rest looked up from reference TRBV11-1 and TRBJ1-5, is EAEVAQSPRYKITEKSQAVAFWCDPISGHATLYWYRQILGQGPELLVQFQDESVVDDSQLPKDRFSAERLKGVDSTLKIQPAELGDSAMYLCASSPNRNQPQHFGDGTRLSIL.

The rearrangement links TRBV27 to TRBJ2-7, with 10 bases lining up with TRBD2. The CDR3 length is 14 residues. Per germline, CDR1 MNHEY and CDR2 SMNVEV (reference sequence). V was clipped by 2 bases and J by 6 bases; unmatched bases: 4. The CDR3 DNA follows: TGTGCCAGCAGTTTAGGGCTAGCGGGGGCCGAGCAGTACTTC. Protein sequence: CASSLGLAGAEQYF.

In DNA, the CDR3 is TGTGCCACCAGTGTAGGGGACGAGCAGTACTTC. Translation gives CATSVGDEQYF. The chain carries TRBV24-1 and TRBJ2-7; possibly TRBD1 for D (5 bases). Germline V gene sequence: CDR1 KGHDR, CDR2 SFDVKD. V was shortened by 5 bases and J by 5 bases, with 6 bases between the two germline ends. This CDR3 is 11 amino acids long.

The V call is TRBV7-9, the J call TRBJ1-4, with 9 bases matching TRBD1. The CDR3 loop spans 16 amino acids. V lost 3 bases to trimming and J lost 6 bases; unmatched junction nucleotides: 8. Germline V gene lookup returns CDR1 SEHNR and CDR2 FQNEAQ (reference sequence). Here the CDR3 DNA reads TGTGCCAGCAGCTTCTACGGACAGGGGCAATATGAAAAACTGTTTTTT. As protein: CASSFYGQGQYEKLFF.

The genes are TRBV10-1 and TRBJ2-7, with D possibly TRBD1 on 5 matching bases. Germline V gene sequence: CDR1 WNHNN, CDR2 SYGVQD (reference sequence). The CDR3 is made up of 16 amino acids. Deletions cut 3 bases from V and 0 bases from J, with 15 bases between. In DNA form, the CDR3 reads TGCGCCAGCAGTGACCCTTTTCGAACAGGCTCCTACGAGCAGTACTTC. Translation: CASSDPFRTGSYEQYF.

At least ten counts were recorded for this clone. This chain uses TRBV6-5 with TRBJ1-5; D not resolved. V was pared by 8 bases and J by 2 bases, with 13 bases between. Germline V gene sequence: CDR1 MNHEY, CDR2 SVGAGI. The CDR3 contains 14 residues. The CDR3 DNA sequence: TGTGCCAGCCGCGGTGGCGGGGGCAATCAGCCCCAGCATTTT. Translating it yields CASRGGGGNQPQHF.

The chain employs TRBV9 and TRBJ2-2, with 8 bases fitting TRBD1. There are 15 residues in the CDR3. In germline, CDR1 is SGDLS, CDR2 YYNGEE. J gave up 8 bases and V 4 bases, and 10 bases lay outside the gene matches. Written as DNA, the CDR3 is TGTGCCAGCAGCCCATTACAGGGGGTGACTGGGGAGCTGTTTTTT. Translated: CASSPLQGVTGELFF.

This clone has a single count. CDR3 residues: CASSQVSLSSGNTIYF. The CDR3 nucleotides are TGTGCCAGCAGCCAAGTTTCACTCTCCTCTGGAAACACCATATATTTT. The V gene is TRBV3-1 (or the pseudogene TRBV3-2), the J gene TRBJ1-3; D is unresolved. The germline V gene encodes CDR1 LGHDT and CDR2 YNNKEL (reference sequence). The CDR3 totals 16 residues. V was clipped by 1 base and J by 0 bases, with 10 bases between them.

The J gene is TRBJ2-3, the V gene TRBV28; tentative D call: TRBD2 (5 bases). The CDR3 sequence is 16 residues long. Germline lookup yields CDR1 MDHEN and CDR2 SYDVKM. Between the trimmed V and J ends, which lost 7 bases and 0 bases, there was a span of 17 bases. CDR3 nucleotide sequence: TGTGCCAGCAATATCAGAGGGCATCTAAGCACAGATACGCAGTATTTT. This codes for CASNIRGHLSTDTQYF.

This CDR3 is CASSPVTGGTTDTQYF. DNA for the CDR3: TGTGCCAGCAGCCCAGTCACGGGGGGAACCACAGATACGCAGTATTTT. V gene TRBV11-2 combines with J gene TRBJ2-3; TRBD2 matches 7 bases. V lost 5 bases, J lost 2 bases, and 10 bases stayed unmatched. In germline, CDR1 is SGHAT, CDR2 FQNNGV. The length of the CDR3 is 16 residues.

This clone has a single count. This chain links TRBV15 with TRBJ1-4, with a weak D call TRBD1 (5 bases). This CDR3 has 15 residues. V was clipped by 1 base and J by 3 bases, with 9 bases between them. Per germline, CDR1 LNHNV and CDR2 YYDKDF (reference sequence). In DNA form, the CDR3 reads TGTGCCACCAGCAGAGTGAGACAGCCTAATGAAAAACTGTTTTTT. Translating gives CATSRVRQPNEKLFF.

J is TRBJ1-1 and V is TRBV19, with a weak D call TRBD1 (5 bases). CDR3 length: 13 amino acids. V was shortened by 5 bases and J by 3 bases, with 10 bases between the two germline ends. Germline-derived CDR1 and CDR2 are LNHDA and SQIVND (reference sequence). The CDR3 protein is CASSLQGDTEAFF. DNA of the CDR3: TGTGCCAGTAGTCTTCAGGGTGACACTGAAGCTTTCTTT.

This clone appeared a single time. The chain combines TRBV28 with TRBJ2-5, with a tentative D call TRBD1 (6 bases). CDR3 length: 15 residues. Germline V gives CDR1 MDHEN, CDR2 SYDVKM. With 4 bases removed from V and 5 bases from J, the gap between germline ends came to 17 bases. The CDR3 nucleotides read TGTGCCAGCAGTTCTCATGGGGGTGGGGGCGAGACCCAGTACTTC. This codes for CASSSHGGGGETQYF.

The J gene is TRBJ1-3, the V gene TRBV29-1, with D possibly TRBD1 on 5 matching bases. The CDR3 extends over 14 amino acids. Trimming took 3 bases from V and 4 from J, leaving 13 bases between them. The V gene's germline CDR1 is SQVTM and CDR2 ANQGSEA. The CDR3 here is CSVDRGWEGNTIYF. The CDR3 DNA follows: TGCAGCGTTGACCGGGGGTGGGAAGGAAACACCATATATTTT. Full variable domain (missing parts from reference TRBV29-1 and TRBJ1-3): SAVISQKPSRDICQRGTSLTIQCQVDSQVTMMFWYRQQPGQSLTLIATANQGSEATYESGFVIDKFPISRPNLTFSTLTVSNMSPEDSSIYLCSVDRGWEGNTIYFGEGSWLTVV.

The gene calls are TRBV2 and TRBJ1-2; perhaps TRBD1 as D (6 bases). Per the germline V gene, CDR1 is SNHLY and CDR2 is FYNNEI. This CDR3 is 14 amino acids long. Trimming stripped 5 bases from V and 0 bases from J, with 10 bases between. The DNA of the CDR3 is TGTGCCAGCAGTTTTGACAGGTCTAACTATGGCTACACCTTC. Its translation: CASSFDRSNYGYTF.

The gene calls are TRBV9 and TRBJ1-1, with no clear D. The CDR3 covers 14 residues. Between the trimmed V and J ends, which lost 5 bases and 6 bases, there was a span of 17 bases. The germline CDR1 and CDR2 sequences are SGDLS and YYNGEE. CDR3: CASSATRGSAEAFF. As DNA, the CDR3 is TGTGCCAGCAGTGCCACGAGAGGGAGCGCTGAAGCTTTCTTT.

The J gene is TRBJ1-1, the V gene TRBV5-1; 7 positions match TRBD1. Germline CDR1 and CDR2: SGHRS and YFSETQ. The CDR3 runs to 16 residues. With 2 bases clipped from V and 4 bases from J, the junction kept 11 bases outside the gene matches. The CDR3 DNA follows: TGCGCCAGCAGCTTTTCGACAGGGATTTTCGGCACTGAAGCTTTCTTT. Protein sequence: CASSFSTGIFGTEAFF. The whole variable domain, filled in from reference TRBV5-1 and TRBJ1-1, reads KAGVTQTPRYLIKTRGQQVTLSCSPISGHRSVSWYQQTPGQGLQFLFEYFSETQRNKGNFPGRFSGRQFSNSRSEMNVSTLELGDSALYLCASSFSTGIFGTEAFFGQGTRLTVV.

The chain carries TRBV9 and TRBJ2-2, with 8 bases lining up with TRBD1. V trimming: 2 bases; J trimming: 3 bases; junction bases outside the gene matches: 0. Germline lookup yields CDR1 SGDLS and CDR2 YYNGEE. The CDR3 has 14 residues. CDR3 DNA: TGTGCCAGCAGCGTGACAGGGGACACCGGGGAGCTGTTTTTT. Translated: CASSVTGDTGELFF.

The chain carries TRBV2 and TRBJ2-7; 9 bases line up with TRBD1. V lost 0 bases and J lost 5; bases outside the gene matches: 5. The CDR3 totals 15 residues. The germline gives CDR1 SNHLY, CDR2 FYNNEI. This CDR3 is CASSEAGQGSHEQYF. The DNA for the CDR3 is TGTGCCAGCAGTGAAGCTGGACAGGGGTCCCACGAGCAGTACTTC.

J is TRBJ2-1 and V is TRBV5-4, with TRBD1 matching 7 bases. Germline assignment: CDR1 SGHNT and CDR2 YYREEE (reference sequence). The J segment lost 6 bases and the V segment lost 4 bases, leaving 4 bases of the junction unmatched. This CDR3 spans 13 amino acids. CDR3 in amino acids: CASSPRQGNEQFF. DNA for the CDR3: TGTGCCAGCAGCCCAAGACAGGGCAATGAGCAGTTCTTC.

The genes are TRBV6-5 and TRBJ1-2; D gene ambiguous. Looked up from germline, CDR1 is MNHEY and CDR2 is SVGAGI. The CDR3 extends over 13 amino acids. V was shortened by 2 bases and J by 8 bases, with 12 bases between the two germline ends. CDR3 nucleotides: TGTGCCAGCAGTTACCGGGTTTATGGAGGCTACACCTTC. This codes for CASSYRVYGGYTF.

The chain uses TRBV19 and TRBJ1-1; D is undetermined. This CDR3 has 12 amino acids. With 3 bases removed from V and 1 base from J, the gap between germline ends came to 3 bases. Germline CDR1 is LNHDA and CDR2 is SQIVND (reference sequence). The CDR3 DNA is TGTGCCAGTAGTATCAGGAACACTGAAGCTTTCTTT. Protein: CASSIRNTEAFF. Looking up the rest from reference TRBV19 and TRBJ1-1 gives the full variable domain: DGGITQSPKYLFRKEGQNVTLSCEQNLNHDAMYWYRQDPGQGLRLIYYSQIVNDFQKGDIAEGYSVSREKKESFPLTVTSAQKNPTAFYLCASSIRNTEAFFGQGTRLTVV.

This chain uses TRBV19 with TRBJ2-1; 9 bases fit TRBD2. Germline V gene lookup returns CDR1 LNHDA and CDR2 SQIVND (reference sequence). V was pared by 7 bases and J by 4 bases, with 8 bases of the junction left unmatched. This CDR3 region has 15 residues. CDR3 protein: CASMFGLAGYNEQFF. The CDR3 DNA sequence: TGTGCCAGTATGTTCGGGCTAGCGGGATACAATGAGCAGTTCTTC. The variable domain in full, with the rest retrieved from reference TRBV19 and TRBJ2-1, is DGGITQSPKYLFRKEGQNVTLSCEQNLNHDAMYWYRQDPGQGLRLIYYSQIVNDFQKGDIAEGYSVSREKKESFPLTVTSAQKNPTAFYLCASMFGLAGYNEQFFGPGTRLTVL.

The chain employs TRBV11-2 and TRBJ2-6; 7 positions match TRBD2. J gave up 5 bases and V 0 bases, and 7 bases lay outside the gene matches. There are 17 residues in the CDR3. Germline CDR1 is SGHAT and CDR2 is FQNNGV. The CDR3 DNA sequence: TGTGCCAGCAGCTTAGAGGGAGGGATCGGCTGGGCCAACGTCCTGACTTTC. It codes for CASSLEGGIGWANVLTF. Full variable domain (rest looked up from reference TRBV11-2 and TRBJ2-6): EAGVAQSPRYKIIEKRQSVAFWCNPISGHATLYWYQQILGQGPKLLIQFQNNGVVDDSQLPKDRFSAERLKGVDSTLKIQPAKLEDSAVYLCASSLEGGIGWANVLTFGAGSRLTVL.

The V call is TRBV6-4, the J call TRBJ1-3; D might be TRBD1 (6 bases). The germline V gene has CDR1 MRHNA and CDR2 SNTAGT. The CDR3 runs 13 residues. With 6 bases removed from V and 4 bases from J, the gap between germline ends came to 10 bases. Here the CDR3 reads CASSTGPGNTIYF. For the CDR3, the DNA is TGTGCCAGCAGCACAGGGCCAGGAAACACCATATATTTT.